Listed below are T cell receptor beta chains from one sample, sequenced in a study of shared clonotypes between healthy human individuals. The table came from immunoSEQ multiplex PCR; TCRdb's copy has only in-frame clones and leaves some out. The table records fewer than 700,000 clones, roughly 96% of them present only once. The sample comprised naive CD8+ T cells sorted from blood. These receptors originate from a woman in her 30s in good health. Each CDR3 is given with its conserved first and last residue. The D gene is left open where the match is weak.

d_call	v_call	j_call	cdr3_nt	cdr3_aa
.	TRBV7-2	TRBJ2-7	TGTGCCAGCAGCTTAGGGCCAGGGGACGAGCAGTACTTC	CASSLGPGDEQYF
.	TRBV27	TRBJ2-3	TGTGCCAGCAGTTTACGGCTAGCAGCAGATACGCAGTATTTT	CASSLRLAADTQYF
.	TRBV5-8	TRBJ2-7	TGTGCCAGCAGCTTGGGACAGGCAAGCTCCTACGAGCAGTACTTC	CASSLGQASSYEQYF
.	TRBV19	TRBJ1-5	TGTGCCAGTAGTACCTCGGTCCTCGGGGCCCTACATCAGCCCCAGCATTTT	CASSTSVLGALHQPQHF
.	TRBV7-2	TRBJ1-6	TGTGCCAGCAGCTTAGCGCTCGTGGCGTGGGGGCCTAATTCACCCCTCCACTTT	CASSLALVAWGPNSPLHF
.	TRBV27	TRBJ2-5	TGTGCCAGCAGTCCCATTGGGGGTATAAGGCCCCAGTACTTC	CASSPIGGIRPQYF
.	TRBV4-1	TRBJ2-3	TGCGCCAGCAGCCACGTATTAGATACGCAGTATTTT	CASSHVLDTQYF
.	TRBV21-1	TRBJ2-5	TGTGCCAGCAGCAAATCCCCACAGGCGTACCAAGAGACCCAGTACTTC	CASSKSPQAYQETQYF
TRBD1	TRBV30	TRBJ2-7	TGTGCCTGGAGTATACCGGGACAGGGCTCCTACGAGCAGTACTTC	CAWSIPGQGSYEQYF
.	TRBV29-1	TRBJ2-5	TGCAGCACTCCCAGCCGGGACTTCCAAGAGACCCAGTACTTC	CSTPSRDFQETQYF
TRBD1	TRBV18	TRBJ2-1	TGTGCCAGCTCACCCACCCCCGTGGGACAGGGCGATAATGAGCAGTTCTTC	CASSPTPVGQGDNEQFF
.	TRBV9	TRBJ2-7	TGTGCCAGCAGCCCAGCTAAGCGGCCTGCCTACGAGCAGTACTTC	CASSPAKRPAYEQYF
TRBD1	TRBV27	TRBJ2-7	TGTGCCAGCTCCCCCGGGACAGGGGGCGAGGGCGAGCAGTACTTC	CASSPGTGGEGEQYF
TRBD1	TRBV5-1	TRBJ2-2	TGCGCCAGCAGCGGCCCCCCGGCAGGGGGCGGTGGATCGAACACCGGGGAGCTGTTTTTT	CASSGPPAGGGGSNTGELFF
.	TRBV7-8	TRBJ1-5	TGTGCCAGCAGCCCGGGGGGCAGTGCCAATCAGCCCCAGCATTTT	CASSPGGSANQPQHF
.	TRBV19	TRBJ2-7	TGTGCCAGTAGTATGACCAGGGACTCCTACGAGCAGTACTTC	CASSMTRDSYEQYF
.	TRBV23-1	TRBJ1-1	TGCGCCAGCAGTCAATCCTGGGACACTGAAGCTTTCTTT	CASSQSWDTEAFF
.	TRBV19	TRBJ1-5	TGTGCCAGTAGTACCCAGATTCAGCCCCAGCATTTT	CASSTQIQPQHF
.	TRBV6-6	TRBJ2-7	TGTGCCAGCAGCCCCGACGGGTACGAGCAGTACTTC	CASSPDGYEQYF
.	TRBV27	TRBJ1-1	TGTGCCAGCAGTTTACGGGGCTCTGAAGCTTTCTTT	CASSLRGSEAFF
TRBD1	TRBV5-4	TRBJ2-2	TGTGCCAGCAGCTTTTATGGGGACAGGGTCACCGGGGAGCTGTTTTTT	CASSFYGDRVTGELFF
TRBD2	TRBV28	TRBJ2-2	TGTGCCAGCAGTGACTTTAGCGGGGCGAACACCGGGGAGCTGTTTTTT	CASSDFSGANTGELFF
.	TRBV13	TRBJ1-2	TGTGCCAGCAGCTTCGGGGGGAAAGGTGGCTACACCTTC	CASSFGGKGGYTF
TRBD1	TRBV5-6	TRBJ1-1	TGTGCCAGCAGCACCGGTCCCGGGACAGGGACTGAAGCTTTCTTT	CASSTGPGTGTEAFF
.	TRBV13	TRBJ2-3	TGTGCCAGCAGCTTCCGAGCAGATACGCAGTATTTT	CASSFRADTQYF